These 20 T cell receptor beta chains came from one sample sequenced in a study of spatial heterogeneity in lung cancer. TCRdb used MiXCR to reprocess the 5' RACE reads, holding one entry per CDR3 protein. The table records under 20,000 distinct CDR3 sequences, about 9.1% of them present only once. The time point was: blood at routine non-recurrence follow-up after resection. Sequenced here: PBMCs, sampled at follow-up. All receptors come from a female donor with early-stage non-small cell lung cancer.

This clonotype was detected many times. The rearrangement joins TRBV11-3 to TRBJ2-3; D unclear. Trimming took off 1 base at V and 0 bases at J, with 11 bases between the two ends. The germline CDR1 and CDR2 sequences are SGHNT and YENEEA. The CDR3 runs 16 residues. CDR3 in DNA: TGTGCCAGCAGCTTAGGCTTGGAGCCGAGCACAGATACGCAGTATTTT. Protein sequence: CASSLGLEPSTDTQYF.

This clonotype occurred a few times. V usage is TRBV6-5 and J usage is TRBJ2-7, with 11 bases matching TRBD1. The CDR3 is 15 amino acids. Germline V gene sequence: CDR1 MNHEY, CDR2 SVGAGI. After removal of 0 bases from V and 4 bases from J, the junction contained 2 bases not matched to a gene. CDR3: CASSYSGTGGYEQYF. The DNA of the CDR3 is TGTGCCAGCAGTTACTCAGGGACAGGGGGGTACGAGCAGTACTTC.

The rearrangement links TRBV7-9 to TRBJ2-7; TRBD1 matches at 9 bases. This CDR3 is built from 13 residues. Trimming removed 5 bases from V and 6 bases from J; junction bases left unmatched: 5. CDR1 is SEHNR and CDR2 is FQNEAQ in the germline V gene (reference sequence). The CDR3 protein is CASSVDRGREQYF. DNA for the CDR3: TGTGCCAGCAGCGTGGACAGGGGACGCGAGCAGTACTTC.

This clonotype is classed as medium-sized. This chain links TRBV9 with TRBJ2-2; D is uncertain. V was pared by 3 bases and J by 0 bases, with 12 bases between. The CDR3 loop spans 16 amino acids. Germline CDR1 SGDLS, CDR2 YYNGEE. In nucleotides, the CDR3 is TGTGCCAGCAGCGGTCGTAGCTACTCGAACACCGGGGAGCTGTTTTTT. Its translation is CASSGRSYSNTGELFF.

This clonotype was counted between two and nine times. The chain joins TRBV7-8 to TRBJ1-1, with D uncertain. V was clipped by 5 bases and J by 4 bases, with 17 bases between them. CDR1 is SGHVS and CDR2 is FQNEAQ in the germline V gene. The CDR3 runs to 15 residues. The CDR3 region is CASSPEPAMGTEAFF. The CDR3 nucleotides read TGTGCCAGCAGCCCCGAGCCCGCGATGGGCACTGAAGCTTTCTTT. Supplemented by reference TRBV7-8 and TRBJ1-1, the full variable domain reads GAGVSQSPRYKVAKRGQDVALRCDPISGHVSLFWYQQALGQGPEFLTYFQNEAQLDKSGLPSDRFFAERPEGSVSTLKIQRTQQEDSAVYLCASSPEPAMGTEAFFGQGTRLTVV.

This clonotype was seen at least ten times. The chain carries TRBV12-3 or TRBV12-4 and TRBJ1-2, with 7 bases fitting TRBD1. The CDR3 spans 13 residues. Trimming cost V 6 bases and J 4 bases; bases outside gene matches: 5. CDR3 region: CASRLTGSYGYTF. In DNA, the CDR3 is TGTGCCAGCAGGCTGACAGGGAGCTATGGCTACACCTTC.

In this sample, this clonotype turned up many times. The V call is TRBV19, the J call TRBJ1-6; D gene unclear. Germline V gene lookup returns CDR1 LNHDA and CDR2 SQIVND (reference sequence). V lost 8 bases to trimming and J lost 7 bases, with 9 bases between them. The CDR3 length is 12 residues. The CDR3 DNA is TGTGCCAGTCAAGGGTCCAATTCACCCCTCCACTTT. Amino acids: CASQGSNSPLHF.

This clonotype was recorded many times. This chain joins TRBV7-2 and TRBJ1-5; a possible D gene is TRBD1 (6 bases). V lost 6 bases, J lost 3 bases, and 15 bases lay in between. CDR1 and CDR2 from the germline V gene are SGHTA and FQGNSA. The length of the CDR3 is 15 residues. CDR3 residues: CASRSATGLNQPQHF. The CDR3 DNA reads as TGTGCCAGCAGGTCCGCGACAGGCCTCAATCAGCCCCAGCATTTT.

This clonotype appeared many times. The V and J genes are TRBV9 and TRBJ2-6, with TRBD1 matching over 8 bases. The V and J ends lost 3 bases and 0 bases, in that order; junction bases with no gene match: 11. The germline CDR1 and CDR2 sequences are SGDLS and YYNGEE. The CDR3 runs 19 residues. This CDR3 is CASSERQDRVFSGANVLTF. The CDR3 DNA follows: TGTGCCAGCAGCGAGAGGCAGGACAGGGTTTTCTCTGGGGCCAACGTCCTGACTTTC.

This clonotype was seen at least ten times. The chain combines TRBV12-3 or TRBV12-4 with TRBJ2-7; the match to TRBD1 covers 11 bases. Losses at the gene ends were 4 bases for V and 2 bases for J; bases not matched to a gene: 4. CDR3 length: 15 residues. CDR3 DNA sequence: TGTGCCAGCAGTTCCCCGGGACAGGGGGCCTACGAGCAGTACTTC. This translates into CASSSPGQGAYEQYF.

This clonotype appeared many times. The chain has TRBV12-3 or TRBV12-4 and TRBJ1-5; D possibly corresponds to TRBD1 (5 bases). The CDR3 length is 13 residues. V was clipped by 6 bases and J by 6 bases, with 12 bases between them. In DNA, the CDR3 is TGTGCCAGCAGCAGGGTGAGGGGTCAGCCCCAGCATTTT. Its protein product is CASSRVRGQPQHF.

This clonotype was detected many times. The chain combines TRBV2 with TRBJ2-5; a possible D gene is TRBD2 (5 bases). The CDR3 has 14 amino acids. CDR1 SNHLY and CDR2 FYNNEI come from the germline V gene. The V end was cut by 5 bases, the J end by 3 bases, with 13 bases between. The CDR3 protein is CASSTWTGKETQYF. DNA of the CDR3: TGTGCCAGCAGTACGTGGACGGGAAAAGAGACCCAGTACTTC.

This clonotype occurred many times. This sequence joins TRBV5-1 and TRBJ1-2, with D possibly being TRBD1 (5 bases). Germline CDR1 reads SGHRS; CDR2 reads YFSETQ. CDR3 size: 14 residues. Between the trimmed V and J ends, which lost 0 bases and 5 bases, there was a span of 11 bases. CDR3 sequence: CASSLEGDLYGYTF. CDR3 coding DNA: TGCGCCAGCAGCTTGGAAGGGGACCTATATGGCTACACCTTC.

This clonotype was seen repeatedly, ten times or more. V usage is TRBV7-9 and J usage is TRBJ1-2; D might be TRBD1 (5 bases). Trimming took off 1 base at V and 4 bases at J, with 13 bases between the two ends. Looked up from germline, CDR1 is SEHNR and CDR2 is FQNEAQ (reference sequence). The CDR3 covers 15 residues. The CDR3 DNA sequence: TGTGCCAGCAGCTTAGTCCGGGACGGTTCCTATGGCTACACCTTC. This sequence encodes CASSLVRDGSYGYTF.

Ten or more counts support this clonotype. The V and J genes are TRBV5-1 and TRBJ2-7; TRBD2 aligns across 12 bases. J lost 2 bases, V lost 5 bases, and 5 bases had no gene match. The germline V gene encodes CDR1 SGHRS and CDR2 YFSETQ. This CDR3 is built from 15 residues. CDR3 sequence reads: CASRLGLAGTYEQYF. The DNA for the CDR3 is TGCGCCAGCAGACTAGGACTAGCGGGAACCTACGAGCAGTACTTC.

The table lists this clonotype with many counts. The chain has TRBV2 and TRBJ2-7; D may be TRBD2 (5 bases). Germline values: CDR1 SNHLY, CDR2 FYNNEI. CDR3 length equals 14 residues. V shed 1 base and J shed 7 bases, with 14 bases lying between them. The CDR3 nucleotides read TGTGCCAGCAGTGAAGAGTCGGGGTTGGGGGAGCAGTACTTC. Its protein is CASSEESGLGEQYF.

This clonotype has at least ten counts. This chain uses TRBV20-1 with TRBJ1-2; the D gene is possibly TRBD1 (6 bases). In germline, CDR1 is DFQATT, CDR2 SNEGSKA (reference sequence). The V end lost 3 bases, the J end lost 0 bases, and 14 bases lay between the germline ends. This CDR3 has 15 amino acids. DNA for the CDR3: TGCAGTGCTAGTGGTGAAGGGGGGACTAACTATGGCTACACCTTC. This translates into CSASGEGGTNYGYTF.

The chain recombines TRBV12-3 or TRBV12-4 with TRBJ2-1, with 11 bases aligning to TRBD2. V was pared by 6 bases and J by 3 bases, with 4 bases of the junction left unmatched. CDR3 length equals 15 residues. The CDR3 bases are TGTGCCAGCAGACCTACTAGCGGGGGCTACAATGAGCAGTTCTTC. Translated: CASRPTSGGYNEQFF.

This clonotype was detected ten times or more. J is TRBJ2-7 and V is TRBV4-2; D possibly corresponds to TRBD2 (5 bases). Germline V gene sequence: CDR1 LGHNA, CDR2 YNFKEQ. V was shortened by 0 bases and J by 3 bases, with 12 bases between the two germline ends. The CDR3 spans 15 residues. The chain's CDR3 is CASSQEQSRGYEQYF. Written as DNA, the CDR3 is TGTGCCAGCAGCCAAGAGCAGTCTCGGGGCTACGAGCAGTACTTC.

This clonotype was observed many times. This sequence joins TRBV6-6 and TRBJ2-6; D is perhaps TRBD1 or TRBD2 (5 bases each). Trimming left V 3 bases short and J 4 bases short, with 7 bases between. The CDR3 runs 14 residues. Germline CDR1 reads MNHNY; CDR2 reads SVGAGI (reference sequence). Here the CDR3 reads CASSYGGGANVLTF. The DNA for the CDR3 is TGTGCCAGCAGTTATGGGGGAGGGGCCAACGTCCTGACTTTC.